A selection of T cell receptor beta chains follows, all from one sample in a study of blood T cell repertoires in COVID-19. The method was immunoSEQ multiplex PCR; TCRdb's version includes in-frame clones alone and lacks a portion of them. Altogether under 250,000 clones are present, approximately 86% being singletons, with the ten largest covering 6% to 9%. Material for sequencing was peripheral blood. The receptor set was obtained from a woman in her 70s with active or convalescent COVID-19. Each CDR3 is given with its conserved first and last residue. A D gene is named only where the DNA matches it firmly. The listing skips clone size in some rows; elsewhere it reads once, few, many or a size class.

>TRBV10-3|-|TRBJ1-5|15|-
CAISEMPGDEQPQHF
TGTGCCATCAGTGAAATGCCAGGGGACGAACAGCCCCAGCATTTT
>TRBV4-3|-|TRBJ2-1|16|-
CASSQEITTRGNEQFF
TGCGCCAGCAGCCAAGAGATCACTACTCGGGGGAATGAGCAGTTCTTC
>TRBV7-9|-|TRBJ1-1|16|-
CASSLARGYMNTEAFF
TGTGCCAGCAGCTTAGCGAGAGGGTACATGAACACTGAAGCTTTCTTT
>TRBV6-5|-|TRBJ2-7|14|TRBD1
CASNPGQESYEQYF
TGTGCCAGCAACCCGGGACAGGAGTCCTACGAGCAGTACTTC
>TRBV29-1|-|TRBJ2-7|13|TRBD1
CSVVGQGVSEQYF
TGCAGCGTTGTTGGTCAGGGGGTATCCGAGCAGTACTTC
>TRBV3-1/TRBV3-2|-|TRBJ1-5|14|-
CASSQGGYNQPQHF
TGTGCCAGCAGCCAAGGAGGCTACAATCAGCCCCAGCATTTT
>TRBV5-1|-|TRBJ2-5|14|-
CASSLMGGRETQYF
TGCGCCAGCAGCTTGATGGGGGGAAGAGAGACCCAGTACTTC
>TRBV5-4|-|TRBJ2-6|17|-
CASSAGSPGTGANVLTF
TGTGCCAGCAGCGCGGGGAGCCCAGGGACTGGGGCCAACGTCCTGACTTTC
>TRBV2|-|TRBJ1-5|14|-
CASSVQGTNQPQHF
TGTGCCAGCAGCGTCCAGGGGACCAATCAGCCCCAGCATTTT
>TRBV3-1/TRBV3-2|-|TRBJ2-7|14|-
CASSQGASRYEQYF
TGTGCCAGCAGCCAAGGGGCATCACGCTACGAGCAGTACTTC
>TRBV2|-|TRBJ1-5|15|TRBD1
CASRKGQGASQPQHF
TGTGCCAGCAGGAAGGGACAGGGGGCTAGTCAGCCCCAGCATTTT
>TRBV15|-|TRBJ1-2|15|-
CATSRDRASNYGYTF
TGTGCCACCAGCAGAGACAGGGCGTCTAACTATGGCTACACCTTC
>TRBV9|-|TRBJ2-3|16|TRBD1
CASSVASGQATDTQYF
TGTGCCAGCAGCGTAGCTTCGGGACAGGCCACAGATACGCAGTATTTT
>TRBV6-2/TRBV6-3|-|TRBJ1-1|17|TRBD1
CASSYLTGTGVSTEAFF
TGTGCCAGCAGTTACTTGACCGGGACAGGGGTCTCCACTGAAGCTTTCTTT
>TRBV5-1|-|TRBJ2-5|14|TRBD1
CASSGRTGEETQYF
TGCGCCAGCTCGGGTCGGACAGGGGAGGAGACCCAGTACTTC
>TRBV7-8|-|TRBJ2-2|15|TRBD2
CASSSLAGWTGELFF
TGTGCCAGCAGCTCACTAGCGGGGTGGACCGGGGAGCTGTTTTTT
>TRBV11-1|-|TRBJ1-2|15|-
CASSTGSQRNYGYTF
TGTGCCAGCAGCACAGGGAGCCAACGAAACTATGGCTACACCTTC
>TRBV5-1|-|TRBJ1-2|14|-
CASSLQDSNYGYTF
TGCGCCAGCAGCCTACAAGACAGTAACTATGGCTACACCTTC
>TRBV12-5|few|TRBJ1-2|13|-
CASGSTVNYGYTF
TGTGCTAGTGGTTCGACAGTTAACTATGGCTACACCTTC
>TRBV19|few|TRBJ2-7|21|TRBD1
CASSRSSPGTGFTPGSYEQYF
TGTGCCAGTAGTAGAAGTTCCCCGGGGACAGGGTTTACCCCGGGCTCCTACGAGCAGTACTTC
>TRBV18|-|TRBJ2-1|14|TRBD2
CASSPTSGEGEQFF
TGTGCCAGCTCACCAACCAGCGGGGAAGGTGAGCAGTTCTTC
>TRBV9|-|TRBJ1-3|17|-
CASRRDTGFGVRNTIYF
TGTGCCAGCAGACGGGACACAGGCTTCGGGGTCAGAAACACCATATATTTT
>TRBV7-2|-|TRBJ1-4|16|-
CASSYSGSSGNEKLFF
TGTGCCAGCAGCTATTCCGGCTCTTCGGGTAATGAAAAACTGTTTTTT
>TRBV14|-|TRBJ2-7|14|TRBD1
CASSAGTGSYEQYF
TGTGCCAGCAGCGCGGGGACAGGCTCCTACGAGCAGTACTTC
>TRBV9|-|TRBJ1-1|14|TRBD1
CASSVTGDDTEAFF
TGTGCCAGCAGCGTAACAGGGGATGACACTGAAGCTTTCTTT
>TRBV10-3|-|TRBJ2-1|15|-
CAIRATGSSYNEQFF
TGTGCCATCAGGGCCACAGGGAGCTCCTACAATGAGCAGTTCTTC
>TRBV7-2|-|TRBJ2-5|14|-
CASSLRRAGETQYF
TGTGCCAGCAGCCTAAGAAGGGCGGGTGAGACCCAGTACTTC
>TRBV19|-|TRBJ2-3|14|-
CASSVTASTDTQYF
TGTGCCAGTAGTGTAACAGCTAGCACAGATACGCAGTATTTT
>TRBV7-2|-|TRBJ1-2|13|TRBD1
CASSLATGRGYTF
TGTGCCAGCAGCTTAGCGACAGGGCGAGGCTACACCTTC
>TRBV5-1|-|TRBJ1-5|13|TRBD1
CASSFTGGQPQHF
TGCGCCAGCAGCTTCACAGGGGGGCAGCCCCAGCATTTT
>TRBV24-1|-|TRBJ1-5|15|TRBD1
CATSPGTGVGQPQHF
TGTGCCACCAGTCCCGGGACAGGGGTTGGGCAGCCCCAGCATTTT
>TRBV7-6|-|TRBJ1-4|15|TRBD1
CASSLADRFNEKLFF
TGTGCCAGCAGCTTAGCGGACAGGTTTAATGAAAAACTGTTTTTT
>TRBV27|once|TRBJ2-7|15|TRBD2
CASSYLTSGAYEQYF
TGTGCCAGCAGTTATTTGACTAGCGGGGCCTACGAGCAGTACTTC
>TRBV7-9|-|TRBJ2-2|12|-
CASREPGGELFF
TGTGCCAGCAGAGAGCCAGGCGGGGAGCTGTTTTTT
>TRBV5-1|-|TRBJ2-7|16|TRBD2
CASSPALAGAWSEQYF
TGCGCCAGCAGCCCGGCACTAGCGGGTGCTTGGAGCGAGCAGTACTTC
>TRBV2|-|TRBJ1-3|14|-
CASNLLGGPNTIYF
TGTGCCAGCAACCTTTTGGGAGGGCCGAACACCATATATTTT
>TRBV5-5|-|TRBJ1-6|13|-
CASSLGGYSPLHF
TGTGCCAGCAGCTTAGGAGGTTATTCACCCCTCCACTTT
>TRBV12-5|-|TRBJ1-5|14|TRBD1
CASGPTGDGQPQHF
TGTGCTAGTGGTCCTACAGGGGACGGTCAGCCCCAGCATTTT
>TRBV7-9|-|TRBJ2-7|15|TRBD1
CASSWDIQGANEQYF
TGTGCCAGCAGCTGGGACATTCAGGGGGCCAACGAGCAGTACTTC
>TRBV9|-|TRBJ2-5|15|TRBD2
CASSVEDGGVETQYF
TGTGCCAGCAGCGTAGAGGACGGGGGGGTAGAGACCCAGTACTTC
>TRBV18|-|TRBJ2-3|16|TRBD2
CASSPRPLAGADTQYF
TGTGCCAGCTCACCAAGACCACTAGCGGGGGCAGATACGCAGTATTTT
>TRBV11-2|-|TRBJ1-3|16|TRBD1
CASSPTGGNAGNTIYF
TGTGCCAGCAGCCCAACAGGGGGTAACGCCGGAAACACCATATATTTT
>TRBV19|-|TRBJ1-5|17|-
CASSIGRQVRNYQPQHF
TGTGCCAGTAGTATAGGGAGACAGGTCAGGAACTACCAGCCCCAGCATTTT
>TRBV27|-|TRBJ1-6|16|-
CASSSLLTWYNSPLHF
TGTGCCAGCAGTTCCCTCCTAACTTGGTATAATTCACCCCTCCACTTT
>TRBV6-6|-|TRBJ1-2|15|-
CASSPSTGSLYGYTF
TGTGCCAGCAGTCCCTCTACAGGGTCCCTCTATGGCTACACCTTC
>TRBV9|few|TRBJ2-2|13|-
CASSAPAGGELFF
TGTGCCAGCAGCGCACCCGCGGGGGGGGAGCTGTTTTTT
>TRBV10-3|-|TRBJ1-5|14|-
CAISLDRSNQPQHF
TGTGCCATCAGCCTCGACAGGAGCAATCAGCCCCAGCATTTT
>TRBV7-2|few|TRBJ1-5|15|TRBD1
CASSQGQGLNQPQHF
TGTGCCAGCAGCCAGGGACAGGGGCTAAATCAGCCCCAGCATTTT
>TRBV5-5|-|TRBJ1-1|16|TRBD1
CASSSDRGRLNTEAFF
TGTGCCAGCAGCTCCGACAGGGGGAGATTGAACACTGAAGCTTTCTTT